This entry lists 14 T cell receptor beta chains sequenced from one sample in a study of cytomegalovirus exposure and HLA in healthy donors. 60 Vbeta and 13 Jbeta primers were used in PCR. The table came from immunoSEQ multiplex PCR; TCRdb's copy has only in-frame clones and leaves some out. This sample has 95,000 to 150,000 clones; 75% to 90% occur once, and the top ten carry approximately 8.8%. Sequencing was carried out using PBMCs. The receptors shown here come from a female donor in good health and CMV-seropositive.

The sample holds a few counts of this clone. This rearrangement joins TRBV10-3 to TRBJ1-5; D is uncertain. CDR3 length equals 13 residues. CDR1 and CDR2 from the germline V gene are ENHRY and SYGVKD. V lost 4 bases to trimming and J lost 2 bases, with 6 bases between them. DNA for the CDR3: TGTGCCATCAGTGTCGGGGGCAATCAGCCCCAGCATTTT. This encodes CAISVGGNQPQHF.

This chain links TRBV7-9 with TRBJ2-2; 7 nucleotides line up with TRBD1. The ends lost 8 bases at V and 7 bases at J; junction bases unmatched: 13. Per the germline V gene, CDR1 is SEHNR and CDR2 is FQNEAQ (reference sequence). The CDR3 sequence is 15 residues long. CDR3 bases: TGTGCCAGCGGGGACAGAAGGGGTTATGGCGGGGAGCTGTTTTTT. It encodes CASGDRRGYGGELFF.

The V call is TRBV7-2, the J call TRBJ2-7, with D possibly being TRBD2 (5 bases). The CDR3 has 14 residues. CDR1 and CDR2 (germline): SGHTA, FQGNSA. Between the trimmed V and J ends, which lost 7 bases and 0 bases, there was a span of 13 bases. This CDR3 reads CASTPRGSSYEQYF. DNA of the CDR3: TGTGCCAGCACCCCCCGGGGTAGCTCCTACGAGCAGTACTTC.

The chain employs TRBV6-6 and TRBJ1-5; D unresolved. V gave up 7 bases and J gave up 10 bases, with 14 bases separating them. The CDR3 is 12 residues long. Germline CDR1 is MNHNY and CDR2 is SVGAGI (reference sequence). The CDR3 sequence: CASTEAAIPQHF. DNA of the CDR3: TGTGCCAGCACGGAAGCAGCGATTCCCCAGCATTTT.

V usage is TRBV9 and J usage is TRBJ2-1; tentative D call: TRBD2 (5 bases). From germline, CDR1 is SGDLS and CDR2 YYNGEE. V shed 3 bases and J shed 4 bases, with 8 bases lying between them. The CDR3 covers 13 residues. In DNA, the CDR3 is TGTGCCAGCAGCGCCCGGACTTACAATGAGCAGTTCTTC. This sequence encodes CASSARTYNEQFF.

V and J are TRBV4-2 and TRBJ2-7, with D tentatively TRBD1 (5 bases). The CDR3 sequence is 15 residues long. V dropped 0 bases and J dropped 6 bases, with 15 bases sitting between them. Germline V gene data show CDR1 as LGHNA and CDR2 as YNFKEQ. CDR3 sequence reads: CASSQDQRQGSEQYF. CDR3 DNA: TGTGCCAGCAGCCAAGATCAGAGGCAGGGCAGCGAGCAGTACTTC.

This chain connects TRBV19 to TRBJ2-7; no reliable D call. With 8 bases removed from V and 3 bases from J, the gap between germline ends came to 14 bases. CDR1 and CDR2 from the germline V gene are LNHDA and SQIVND (reference sequence). This CDR3 has 13 amino acids. CDR3 sequence (DNA): TGTGCCAGTCATTCAGGTTCAGGCTACGAGCAGTACTTC. Translating gives CASHSGSGYEQYF.

The chain couples TRBV5-4 to TRBJ2-3, with a tentative D call TRBD1 (5 bases). The V end was cut by 0 bases, the J end by 4 bases, with 12 bases between. Germline CDR1 reads SGHNT; CDR2 reads YYREEE (reference sequence). The length of the CDR3 is 15 residues. The CDR3 loop is CASSLGVGVADTQYF. DNA of the CDR3: TGTGCCAGCAGCTTGGGCGTAGGGGTGGCAGATACGCAGTATTTT.

Written as DNA, the CDR3 is TGTGCCAGCAGCCGGACAGTCAGAAATCAGCCCCAGCATTTT. Its translation: CASSRTVRNQPQHF. V gene TRBV28 combines with J gene TRBJ1-5, with D maybe TRBD1 (6 bases). The germline CDR1 and CDR2 sequences are MDHEN and SYDVKM. The CDR3 is made up of 14 amino acids. With 6 bases removed from V and 4 bases from J, the gap between germline ends came to 13 bases.

The chain recombines TRBV4-3 with TRBJ1-1, with D tentatively TRBD1 (6 bases). Looked up from germline, CDR1 is LGHNA and CDR2 is YSLEER. The CDR3 has 12 residues. The V end lost 3 bases, the J end lost 7 bases, and 9 bases lay between the germline ends. The CDR3 reads CASSHFRGEAFF. The CDR3 coding sequence is TGCGCCAGCAGCCATTTCAGGGGTGAAGCTTTCTTT.

This clone has only one observation. V and J are TRBV5-8 and TRBJ2-3; TRBD1 might be the D (5 bases). The CDR3 is made up of 12 amino acids. Per germline, CDR1 SGHTS and CDR2 YDEGEE. CDR3 sequence reads: CAGATDTDTQYF. CDR3 sequence (DNA): TGTGCTGGGGCCACTGACACAGATACGCAGTATTTT.

The genes are TRBV28 and TRBJ1-5; 9 nucleotides agree with TRBD1. Trimming cost V 6 bases and J 0 bases; bases outside gene matches: 12. The CDR3 totals 18 residues. CDR1 is MDHEN, CDR2 SYDVKM, per germline. This CDR3 reads CASRSDRGGMSSNQPQHF. The CDR3 DNA follows: TGTGCCAGCAGATCGGACAGGGGCGGGATGAGTAGCAATCAGCCCCAGCATTTT.

The chain joins TRBV29-1 to TRBJ2-5, with D unclear. CDR3 length: 12 amino acids. Germline CDR1 SQVTM, CDR2 ANQGSEA. V lost 1 base and J lost 3, with 6 bases in between. CDR3 loop: CSVEGGEETQYF. CDR3 coding DNA: TGCAGCGTTGAAGGAGGAGAAGAGACCCAGTACTTC. The full variable domain, in which reference TRBV29-1 and TRBJ2-5 provide the parts outside the CDR3, is SAVISQKPSRDICQRGTSLTIQCQVDSQVTMMFWYRQQPGQSLTLIATANQGSEATYESGFVIDKFPISRPNLTFSTLTVSNMSPEDSSIYLCSVEGGEETQYFGPGTRLLVL.

The chain combines TRBV30 with TRBJ1-1, with TRBD1 as a possible D gene (5 bases). The CDR3 has 12 amino acids. Trimming pared 1 base from V and 11 bases from J, leaving 14 bases between. Germline V gives CDR1 GTSNPN, CDR2 SVGIG (reference sequence). The CDR3 DNA reads TGTGCCTGGAGTGATGAGGGGACTAGGGCTTTCTTT. Protein: CAWSDEGTRAFF. The full variable domain, in which reference TRBV30 and TRBJ1-1 provide the parts outside the CDR3, is SQTIHQWPATLVQPVGSPLSLECTVEGTSNPNLYWYRQAAGRGLQLLFYSVGIGQISSEVPQNLSASRPQDRQFILSSKKLLLSDSGFYLCAWSDEGTRAFFGQGTRLTVV.